The 4 T cell receptor beta chains presented below share a single source sample, sequenced in a study of blood T cells in healthy people across ages. A second PCR, run for roughly 7 to 11 cycles, used a sample-barcoded 5' primer plus a J-beta primer mix. TCRdb re-derived calls from the 5' RACE reads in MiXCR, one entry per CDR3 protein. The sample yields about a million distinct CDR3 sequences, roughly 50% seen once. Material: blood. These receptors came from a man younger than 45 in good health.

On this clonotype itself: The junction does not match germline at one end; this may be a read error. The genes are TRBV7-2 and TRBJ2-4; 8 bases map to TRBD1. This CDR3 comprises 17 residues. Germline values: CDR1 SGHTA, CDR2 FQGNSA. The CDR3 spells CTSSLSTGALAKNIQYF. CDR3 sequence (DNA): TGCACCAGCAGCTTATCGACAGGGGCTCTAGCCAAAAACATTCAGTACTTC.

The chain combines TRBV15 with TRBJ1-1; D call uncertain. This CDR3 has 11 amino acids. CDR1 LNHNV and CDR2 YYDKDF come from the germline V gene (reference sequence). The V end lost 1 base, the J end lost 11 bases, and 8 bases lay between the germline ends. CDR3 nucleotides: TGTGCCACCAGCAGAGGAGCTGGCGCTTTCTTT. It yields the protein CATSRGAGAFF.

The genes are TRBV6-6 and TRBJ2-7, with 10 bases that match TRBD2. Per germline, CDR1 MNHNY and CDR2 SVGAGI (reference sequence). With 5 bases clipped from V and 2 bases from J, the junction kept 6 bases outside the gene matches. There are 15 residues in the CDR3. The chain's CDR3 is CASSLSGGAAYEQYF. The DNA for the CDR3 is TGTGCCAGCAGTCTGAGCGGGGGGGCCGCCTACGAGCAGTACTTC.

The chain links TRBV4-1 to TRBJ2-1; D may match TRBD1 or TRBD2 (5 bases each). V lost 7 bases to trimming and J lost 2 bases, with 12 bases between them. The CDR3 is 14 residues long. Germline V gene lookup returns CDR1 MGHRA and CDR2 YSYEKL. The CDR3 DNA reads as TGCGCCAGCAATCGGGGCCCTGCCTACAATGAGCAGTTCTTC. This codes for CASNRGPAYNEQFF.